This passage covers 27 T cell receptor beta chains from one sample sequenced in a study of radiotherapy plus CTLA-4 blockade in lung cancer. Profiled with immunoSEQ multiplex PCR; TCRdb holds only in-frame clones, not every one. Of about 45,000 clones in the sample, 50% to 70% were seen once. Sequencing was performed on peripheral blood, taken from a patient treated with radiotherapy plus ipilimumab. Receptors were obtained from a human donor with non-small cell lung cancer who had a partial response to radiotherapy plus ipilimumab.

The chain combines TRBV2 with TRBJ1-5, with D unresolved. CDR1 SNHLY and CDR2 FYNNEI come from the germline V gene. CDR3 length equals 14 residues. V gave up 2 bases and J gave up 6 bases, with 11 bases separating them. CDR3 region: CASSESLAGQPQHF. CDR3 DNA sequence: TGTGCCAGCAGTGAAAGCCTGGCGGGTCAGCCCCAGCATTTT.

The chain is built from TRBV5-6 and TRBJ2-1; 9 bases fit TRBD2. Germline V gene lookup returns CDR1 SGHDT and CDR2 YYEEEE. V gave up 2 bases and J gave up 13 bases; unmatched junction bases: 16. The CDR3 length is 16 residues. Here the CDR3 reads CASSLISGSTYTPQFF. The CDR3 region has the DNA TGTGCCAGCAGCTTAATTAGCGGGAGTACATATACCCCTCAGTTCTTC.

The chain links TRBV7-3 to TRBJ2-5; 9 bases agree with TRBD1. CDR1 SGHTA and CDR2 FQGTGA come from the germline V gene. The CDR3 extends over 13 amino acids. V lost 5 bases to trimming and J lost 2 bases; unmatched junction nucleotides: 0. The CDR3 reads CASSGQGQETQYF. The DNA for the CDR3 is TGTGCCAGCAGCGGACAGGGGCAAGAGACCCAGTACTTC.

The CDR3 nucleotides are TGTGCCAGCAGCTTAAGGGACAGGGGATCCGATTCACCCCTCCACTTT. Its translation is CASSLRDRGSDSPLHF. The V gene is TRBV7-9, the J gene TRBJ1-6; 10 bases are a match to TRBD1. Trimming at V came to 2 bases and at J to 8 bases, leaving 6 bases not matched to a gene. Germline V lookup: CDR1 SEHNR, CDR2 FQNEAQ (reference sequence). This CDR3 region has 16 residues.

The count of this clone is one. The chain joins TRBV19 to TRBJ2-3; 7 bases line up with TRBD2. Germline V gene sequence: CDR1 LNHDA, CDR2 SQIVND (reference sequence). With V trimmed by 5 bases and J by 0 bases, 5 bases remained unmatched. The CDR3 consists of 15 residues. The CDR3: CASSWAGRSTDTQYF. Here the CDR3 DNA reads TGTGCCAGTAGTTGGGCCGGGAGGAGCACAGATACGCAGTATTTT.

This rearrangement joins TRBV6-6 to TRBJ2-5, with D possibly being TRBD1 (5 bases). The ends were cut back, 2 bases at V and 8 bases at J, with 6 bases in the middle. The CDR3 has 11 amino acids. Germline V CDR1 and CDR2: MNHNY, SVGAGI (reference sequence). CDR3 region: CASSYQGTQYF. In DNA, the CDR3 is TGTGCCAGCAGTTACCAGGGTACCCAGTACTTC.

For the CDR3, the DNA is TGCGCCAGCAGCTTGGAGGGGACTAGCGGGAGAGCCCAGTACTTC. Protein product: CASSLEGTSGRAQYF. The genes are TRBV5-1 and TRBJ2-5, with 14 bases fitting TRBD2. The V segment lost 0 bases and the J segment 9 bases; nucleotides outside the gene matches: 4. In germline, CDR1 is SGHRS, CDR2 YFSETQ. The CDR3 is 15 residues long.

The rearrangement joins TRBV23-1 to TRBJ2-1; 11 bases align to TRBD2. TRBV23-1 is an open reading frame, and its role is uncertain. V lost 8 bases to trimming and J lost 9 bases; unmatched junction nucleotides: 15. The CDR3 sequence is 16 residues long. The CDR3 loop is CASPRGLAGGPGEQFF. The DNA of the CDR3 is TGCGCCAGCCCGCGGGGCTTAGCGGGGGGGCCTGGTGAGCAGTTCTTC.

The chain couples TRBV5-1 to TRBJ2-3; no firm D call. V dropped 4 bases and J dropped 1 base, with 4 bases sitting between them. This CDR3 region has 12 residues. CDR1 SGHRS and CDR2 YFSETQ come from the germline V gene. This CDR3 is CASSIGTDTQYF. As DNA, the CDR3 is TGCGCCAGCAGCATAGGCACAGATACGCAGTATTTT. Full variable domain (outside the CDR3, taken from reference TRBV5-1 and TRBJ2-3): KAGVTQTPRYLIKTRGQQVTLSCSPISGHRSVSWYQQTPGQGLQFLFEYFSETQRNKGNFPGRFSGRQFSNSRSEMNVSTLELGDSALYLCASSIGTDTQYFGPGTRLTVL.

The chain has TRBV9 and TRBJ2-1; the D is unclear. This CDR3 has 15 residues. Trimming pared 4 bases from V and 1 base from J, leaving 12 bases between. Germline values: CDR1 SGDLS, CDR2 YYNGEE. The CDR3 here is CASSPVSLSYNEQFF. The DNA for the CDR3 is TGTGCCAGCAGCCCCGTTAGCCTTTCCTACAATGAGCAGTTCTTC. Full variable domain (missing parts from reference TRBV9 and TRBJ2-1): DSGVTQTPKHLITATGQRVTLRCSPRSGDLSVYWYQQSLDQGLQFLIQYYNGEERAKGNILERFSAQQFPDLHSELNLSSLELGDSALYFCASSPVSLSYNEQFFGPGTRLTVL.

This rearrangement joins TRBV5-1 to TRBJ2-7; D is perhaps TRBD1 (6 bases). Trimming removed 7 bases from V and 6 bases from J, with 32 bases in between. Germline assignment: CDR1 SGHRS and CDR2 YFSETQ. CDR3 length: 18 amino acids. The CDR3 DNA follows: TGCGCCAGCCGACAATTGACCGGACAGCGAGCTGTCTTCGGCGAGCAGTACTTC. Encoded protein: CASRQLTGQRAVFGEQYF.

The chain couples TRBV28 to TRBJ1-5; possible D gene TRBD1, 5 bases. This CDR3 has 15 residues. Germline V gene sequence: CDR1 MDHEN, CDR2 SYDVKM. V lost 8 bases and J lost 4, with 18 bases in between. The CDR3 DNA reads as TGTGCCAGCGAGACCCCGGTCCGGGGGAATCAGCCCCAGCATTTT. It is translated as CASETPVRGNQPQHF.

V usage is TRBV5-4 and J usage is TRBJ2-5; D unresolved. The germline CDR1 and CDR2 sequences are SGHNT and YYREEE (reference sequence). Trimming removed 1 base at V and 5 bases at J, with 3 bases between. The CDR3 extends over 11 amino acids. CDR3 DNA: TGTGCCAGCAGCTTGCGGGAGACCCAGTACTTC. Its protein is CASSLRETQYF.

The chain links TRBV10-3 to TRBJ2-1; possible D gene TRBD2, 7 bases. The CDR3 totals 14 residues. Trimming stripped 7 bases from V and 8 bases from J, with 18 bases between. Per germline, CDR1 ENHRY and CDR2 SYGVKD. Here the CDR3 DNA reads TGTGCCATCACGGGGAGGGCAGGGGACGATGAGCAGTTCTTC. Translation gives CAITGRAGDDEQFF.

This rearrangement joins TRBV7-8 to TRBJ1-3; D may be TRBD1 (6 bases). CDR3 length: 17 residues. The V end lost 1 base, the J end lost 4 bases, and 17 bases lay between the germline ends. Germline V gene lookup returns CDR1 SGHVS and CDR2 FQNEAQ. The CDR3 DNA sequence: TGTGCCAGCAGCTTAGTGGCGGGGGGGGCTTCGGGAAACACCATATATTTT. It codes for CASSLVAGGASGNTIYF. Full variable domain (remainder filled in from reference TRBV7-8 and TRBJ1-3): GAGVSQSPRYKVAKRGQDVALRCDPISGHVSLFWYQQALGQGPEFLTYFQNEAQLDKSGLPSDRFFAERPEGSVSTLKIQRTQQEDSAVYLCASSLVAGGASGNTIYFGEGSWLTVV.

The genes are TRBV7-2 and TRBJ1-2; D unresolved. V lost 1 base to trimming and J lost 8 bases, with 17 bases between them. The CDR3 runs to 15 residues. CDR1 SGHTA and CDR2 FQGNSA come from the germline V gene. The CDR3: CASSLESPGGLGYTF. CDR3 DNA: TGTGCCAGCAGCTTAGAGTCCCCGGGAGGGCTCGGCTACACCTTC.

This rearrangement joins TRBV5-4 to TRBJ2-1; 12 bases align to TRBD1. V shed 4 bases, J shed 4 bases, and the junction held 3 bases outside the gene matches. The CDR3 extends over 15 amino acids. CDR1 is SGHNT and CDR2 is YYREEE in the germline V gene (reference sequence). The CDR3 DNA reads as TGTGCCAGCAGCCTGGGACAGGGGGCATACAATGAGCAGTTCTTC. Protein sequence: CASSLGQGAYNEQFF.

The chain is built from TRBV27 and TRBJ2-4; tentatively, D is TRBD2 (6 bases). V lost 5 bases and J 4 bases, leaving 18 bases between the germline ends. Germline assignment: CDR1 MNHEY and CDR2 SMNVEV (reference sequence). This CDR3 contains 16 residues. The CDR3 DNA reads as TGTGCCAGCAGTGGACGGGACTCCATGCGGAAAAACATTCAGTACTTC. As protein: CASSGRDSMRKNIQYF.

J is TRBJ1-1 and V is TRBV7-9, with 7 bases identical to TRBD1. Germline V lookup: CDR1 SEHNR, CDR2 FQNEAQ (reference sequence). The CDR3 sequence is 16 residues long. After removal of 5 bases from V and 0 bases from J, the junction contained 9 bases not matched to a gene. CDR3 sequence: CASSLYLGQMNTEAFF. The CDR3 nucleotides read TGTGCCAGCAGCCTCTATCTGGGACAGATGAACACTGAAGCTTTCTTT.

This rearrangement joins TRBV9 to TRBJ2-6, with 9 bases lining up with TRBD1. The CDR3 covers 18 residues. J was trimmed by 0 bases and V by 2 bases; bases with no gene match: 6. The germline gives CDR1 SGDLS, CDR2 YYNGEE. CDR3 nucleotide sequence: TGTGCCAGCAGCGTTCAGACAGGGGGTAGCTCTGGGGCCAACGTCCTGACTTTC. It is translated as CASSVQTGGSSGANVLTF.

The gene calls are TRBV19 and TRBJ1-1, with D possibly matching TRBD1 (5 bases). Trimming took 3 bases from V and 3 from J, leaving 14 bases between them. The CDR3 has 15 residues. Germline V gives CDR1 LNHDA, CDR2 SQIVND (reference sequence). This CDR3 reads CASSILSDSYTEAFF. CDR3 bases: TGTGCCAGTAGTATTTTATCAGACAGCTACACTGAAGCTTTCTTT.

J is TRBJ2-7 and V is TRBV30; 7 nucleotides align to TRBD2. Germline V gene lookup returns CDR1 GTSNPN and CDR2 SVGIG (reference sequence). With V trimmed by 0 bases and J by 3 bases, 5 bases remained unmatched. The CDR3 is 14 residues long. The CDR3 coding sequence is TGTGCCTGGAGTGTGGGGGGGGTTAGCTACGAGCAGTACTTC. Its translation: CAWSVGGVSYEQYF.

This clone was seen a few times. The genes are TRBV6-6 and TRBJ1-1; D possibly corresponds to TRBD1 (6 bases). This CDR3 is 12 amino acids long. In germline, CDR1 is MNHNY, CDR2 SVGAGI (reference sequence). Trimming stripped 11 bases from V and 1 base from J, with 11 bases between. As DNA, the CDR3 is TGTGCCGGCCAACAGGGGAACACTGAAGCTTTCTTT. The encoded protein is CAGQQGNTEAFF.

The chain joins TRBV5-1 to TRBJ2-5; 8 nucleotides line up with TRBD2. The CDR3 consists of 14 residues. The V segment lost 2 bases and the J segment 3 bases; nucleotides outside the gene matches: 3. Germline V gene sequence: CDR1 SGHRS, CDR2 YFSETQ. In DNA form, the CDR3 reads TGCGCCAGCAGCTTATTCGGGGGGGAAGAGACCCAGTACTTC. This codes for CASSLFGGEETQYF.

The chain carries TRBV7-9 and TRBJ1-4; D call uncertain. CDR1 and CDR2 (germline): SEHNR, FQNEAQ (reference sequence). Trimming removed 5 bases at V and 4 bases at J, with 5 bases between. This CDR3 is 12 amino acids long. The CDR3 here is CASSPINEKLFF. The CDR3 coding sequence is TGTGCCAGCAGCCCTATTAATGAAAAACTGTTTTTT.

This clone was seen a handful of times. The CDR3 DNA sequence: TGTGCCATCAGTCGGCTACGGCCCGGGACTAGCGGTACCTCTAGCACAGATACGCAGTATTTT. It translates to CAISRLRPGTSGTSSTDTQYF. The J gene is TRBJ2-3, the V gene TRBV10-3; 11 nucleotides match TRBD2. Germline lookup yields CDR1 ENHRY and CDR2 SYGVKD. J gave up 0 bases and V 5 bases, and 19 bases lay outside the gene matches. The CDR3 is 21 amino acids.

The CDR3 nucleotides are TGTGCCAGCAGTGAATGGGGCCAGGGTCCTAACTATGGCTACACCTTC. As protein: CASSEWGQGPNYGYTF. The chain joins TRBV2 to TRBJ1-2; D may be TRBD1 (5 bases). The germline gives CDR1 SNHLY, CDR2 FYNNEI. Trimming removed 2 bases from V and 0 bases from J, with 13 bases in between. The CDR3 extends over 16 amino acids.